These T cell receptor beta chains were read from a single sample in a study of blood T cell repertoires in COVID-19. Assay: immunoSEQ multiplex PCR; the TCRdb copy retains only in-frame clones and omits some. This sample carries 65,000 to 70,000 clones, approximately 83% of them seen once, and the ten largest clones take about 15%. The sample taken for sequencing was peripheral blood. The source of these receptors is a man between 35 and 55 years old with COVID-19, enrolled during active disease. Both conserved end residues are trimmed from each CDR3.

TRBV11-2	TRBJ2-5	ASSRGDRRETQY
TRBV19	TRBJ1-5	ASSRGQNSNQPQH
TRBV6-5	TRBJ2-3	ASRRGQGSTQY
TRBV6-2/TRBV6-3	TRBJ2-5	ASSYSLAGQETQY
TRBV9	TRBJ2-7	ASRPTGTGATYEQY
TRBV5-4	TRBJ2-7	ASSLEAVTGYEQY
TRBV3-1/TRBV3-2	TRBJ2-5	ASSQDRRGTQY
TRBV2	TRBJ1-4	ASRPGFDRAGR
TRBV19	TRBJ1-2	ATSTGRDSYT
TRBV7-2	TRBJ2-7	ASSLVGEEPGYEQY
TRBV27	TRBJ2-2	ASSLTSGGPNTGELF
TRBV30	TRBJ2-7	ACQGAVRSYEQY
TRBV10-2	TRBJ1-6	ASSEHYNSPLH
TRBV13	TRBJ2-7	ASSLGGAGGSYEQY
TRBV18	TRBJ2-3	ASSPDYTDTQY
TRBV11-2	TRBJ2-5	ASSLGSGGVETQY
TRBV3-1/TRBV3-2	TRBJ2-5	ASSHRGGGPETQY
TRBV20-1	TRBJ1-2	SASQAGGYT
TRBV9	TRBJ1-6	ASSVGRRGGLFH
TRBV14	TRBJ2-1	ASSQLGAGASYNEQF
TRBV21-1	TRBJ2-1	ASSNVWRGAYNEQF
TRBV6-1	TRBJ1-6	ASSESQGWDSPLH
TRBV6-4	TRBJ1-5	ASSESVAGGAWRQPQH
TRBV6-5	TRBJ1-1	ASSRGGGVSTEAF
TRBV30	TRBJ2-1	AWSVIHNNEQF
TRBV6-5	TRBJ1-1	ATKIQGWTEAF
TRBV30	TRBJ1-2	AWTAGGDYGYT
TRBV7-7	TRBJ2-1	ASSPQTGTQPVV
TRBV6-6	TRBJ1-4	ASRLTGANEKLF
TRBV19	TRBJ2-7	ASSMAGKSYEQY
TRBV5-1	TRBJ2-1	ASSFGRTGWTYNEQF
TRBV25-1	TRBJ2-3	ASSPAESDTQY
TRBV19	TRBJ2-7	ASSTPGHNYEQY
TRBV5-6	TRBJ1-6	ASSPRGGLNSPLH
TRBV28	TRBJ1-2	ASSLTQDYGYT
TRBV7-9	TRBJ1-1	ASEGPEGAMNTEAF
TRBV5-1	TRBJ1-5	ASSPGGVGNQPQH
TRBV10-3	TRBJ2-5	AISRDSVRLY
TRBV2	TRBJ1-3	ASSELWGDRGNTIY
TRBV5-1	TRBJ2-7	ASSPGTAYEQY
TRBV2	TRBJ1-3	ASSSIVELSGNTIY
TRBV30	TRBJ1-2	AWSQGGNYGYT
TRBV30	TRBJ1-1	AWSQGPGVGTEAF
TRBV28	TRBJ1-2	ATSRGGYGYT
TRBV29-1	TRBJ2-3	SVWRGGTETDTQY
TRBV28	TRBJ2-6	ASSSRGGANVLT
TRBV19	TRBJ1-6	ASSRQGDNSPLH
TRBV10-2	TRBJ1-4	ASSERGQGSEKLF